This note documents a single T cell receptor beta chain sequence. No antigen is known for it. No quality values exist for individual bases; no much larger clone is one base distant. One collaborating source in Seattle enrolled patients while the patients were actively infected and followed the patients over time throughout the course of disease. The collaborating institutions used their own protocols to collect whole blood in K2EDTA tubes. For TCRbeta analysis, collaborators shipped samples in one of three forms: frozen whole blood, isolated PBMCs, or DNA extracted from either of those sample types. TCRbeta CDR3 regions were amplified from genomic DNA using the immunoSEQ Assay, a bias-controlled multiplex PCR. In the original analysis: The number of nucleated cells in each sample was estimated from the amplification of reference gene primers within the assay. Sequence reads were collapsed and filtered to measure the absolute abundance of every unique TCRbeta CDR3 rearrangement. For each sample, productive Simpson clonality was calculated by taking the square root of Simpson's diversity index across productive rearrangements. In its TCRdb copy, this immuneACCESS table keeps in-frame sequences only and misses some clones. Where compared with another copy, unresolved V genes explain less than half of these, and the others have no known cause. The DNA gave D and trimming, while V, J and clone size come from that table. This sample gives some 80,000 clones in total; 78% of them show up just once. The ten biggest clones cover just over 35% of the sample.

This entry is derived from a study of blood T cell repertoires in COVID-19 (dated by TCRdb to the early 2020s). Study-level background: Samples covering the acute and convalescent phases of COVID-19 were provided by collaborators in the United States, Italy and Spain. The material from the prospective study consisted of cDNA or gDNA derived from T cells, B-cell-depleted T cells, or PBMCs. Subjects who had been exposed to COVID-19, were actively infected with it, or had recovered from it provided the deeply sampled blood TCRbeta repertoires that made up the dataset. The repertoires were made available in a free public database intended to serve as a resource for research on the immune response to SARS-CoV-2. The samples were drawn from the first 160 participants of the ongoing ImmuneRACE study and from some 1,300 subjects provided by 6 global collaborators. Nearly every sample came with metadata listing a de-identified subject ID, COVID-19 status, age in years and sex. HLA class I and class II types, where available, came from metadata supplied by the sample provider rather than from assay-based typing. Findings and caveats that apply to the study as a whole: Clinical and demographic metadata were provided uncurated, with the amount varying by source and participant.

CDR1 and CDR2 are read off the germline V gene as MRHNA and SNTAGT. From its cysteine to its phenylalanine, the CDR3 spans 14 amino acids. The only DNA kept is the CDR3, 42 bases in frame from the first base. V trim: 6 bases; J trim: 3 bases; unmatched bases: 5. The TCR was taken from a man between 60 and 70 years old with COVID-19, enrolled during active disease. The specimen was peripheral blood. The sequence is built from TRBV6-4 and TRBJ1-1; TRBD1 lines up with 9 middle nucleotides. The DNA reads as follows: TGTGCCAGCAGACAAGGGACAGGGTACACTGAAGCTTTCTTT. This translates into CASRQGTGYTEAFF.